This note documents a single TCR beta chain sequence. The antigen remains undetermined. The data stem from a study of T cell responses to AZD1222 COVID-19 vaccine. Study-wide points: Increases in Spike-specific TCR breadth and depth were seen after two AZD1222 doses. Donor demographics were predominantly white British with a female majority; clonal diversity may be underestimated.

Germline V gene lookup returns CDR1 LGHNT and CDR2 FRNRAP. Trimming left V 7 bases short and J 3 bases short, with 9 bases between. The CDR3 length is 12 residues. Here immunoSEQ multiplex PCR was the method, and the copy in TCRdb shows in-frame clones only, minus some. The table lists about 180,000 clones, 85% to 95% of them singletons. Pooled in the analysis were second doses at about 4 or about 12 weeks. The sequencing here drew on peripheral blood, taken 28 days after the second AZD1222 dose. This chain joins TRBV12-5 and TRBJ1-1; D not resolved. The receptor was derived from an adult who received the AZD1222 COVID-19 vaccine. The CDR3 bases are TGTGCTAGTGTCCTCATCGACACTGAAGCTTTCTTT. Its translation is CASVLIDTEAFF. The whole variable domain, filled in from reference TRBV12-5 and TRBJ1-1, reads DARVTQTPRHKVTEMGQEVTMRCQPILGHNTVFWYRQTMMQGLELLAYFRNRAPLDDSGMPKDRFSAEMPDATLATLKIQPSEPRDSAVYFCASVLIDTEAFFGQGTRLTVV.